This TCR beta chain was recorded in a study of shared clonotypes between healthy human individuals. The study, taken as a whole, reports: Across subsets, estimated richness was generally greater for naive than for memory populations.

The table came from immunoSEQ multiplex PCR; TCRdb's copy has only in-frame clones and leaves some out. Here the sample spans about 1,900,000 clones, roughly 94% being singletons. This clone was counted a single time. Its antigen is not known. Cells designated naive CD8 were CD45RO-negative and were positively selected for CCR7, with terminally differentiated effector memory CD45RA+ cells excluded. Germline CDR1 LNHNV, CDR2 YYDKDF (reference sequence). CDR3 length: 15 amino acids. The ends were cut back, 10 bases at V and 2 bases at J, with 18 bases in the middle. Sequencing used naive CD8+ T cells sorted from blood. This clonotype was sampled from a man younger than 35 in good health. The J gene is TRBJ1-3, the V gene TRBV15; D call uncertain. The chain's CDR3 is CAIADVGRTGNTIYF. The CDR3 DNA is TGTGCCATTGCGGACGTGGGAAGGACTGGAAACACCATATATTTT.